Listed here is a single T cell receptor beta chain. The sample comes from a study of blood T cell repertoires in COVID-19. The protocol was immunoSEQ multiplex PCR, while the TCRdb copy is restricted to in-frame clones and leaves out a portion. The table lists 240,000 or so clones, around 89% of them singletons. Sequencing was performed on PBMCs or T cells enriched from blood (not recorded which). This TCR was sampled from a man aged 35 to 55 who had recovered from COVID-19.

CDR3 in DNA: TGTGCCACCAGTGATTTAAACGGAGGGGTCCAGCAGTTCTTC. Protein product: CATSDLNGGVQQFF. The chain employs TRBV24-1 and TRBJ2-1, with D tentatively TRBD2 (6 bases). V was shortened by 1 base and J by 11 bases, with 14 bases between the two germline ends. Germline values: CDR1 KGHDR, CDR2 SFDVKD. The CDR3 extends over 14 amino acids.